These 7 T cell receptor beta chains came from one sample sequenced in a study of blood T cell repertoires in COVID-19. Assay: immunoSEQ multiplex PCR; the TCRdb copy retains only in-frame clones and omits some. The profile shows 150,000 to 200,000 clones, about 86% of them singletons. Sequencing input: peripheral blood. Receptors were obtained from a man between 45 and 60 years old with active or convalescent COVID-19.

J is TRBJ1-2 and V is TRBV4-2, with D tentatively TRBD1 (5 bases). This CDR3 spans 16 amino acids. Trimming cost V 1 base and J 3 bases, with 15 bases left between them. Germline CDR1 and CDR2: LGHNA and YNFKEQ. The CDR3 here is CASSQGGGVYDYGYTF. The CDR3 nucleotides are TGTGCCAGCAGCCAAGGGGGAGGGGTCTACGACTATGGCTACACCTTC.

The chain joins TRBV12-3 or TRBV12-4 to TRBJ1-1; no definite D call. The CDR3 is 13 amino acids. V was cut by 3 bases and J by 11 bases, with 16 bases left in between. CDR3 coding DNA: TGTGCCAGCAGTTTTGCAGGTCTTAGGAATGCTTTCTTT. Its protein is CASSFAGLRNAFF.

The chain employs TRBV5-4 and TRBJ1-1; 9 positions match TRBD1. This CDR3 spans 16 amino acids. The germline CDR1 and CDR2 sequences are SGHNT and YYREEE (reference sequence). The junction had 14 bases not matched to a gene; V was cut back by 3 bases and J by 8 bases. CDR3: CASSYGQGTITNEAFF. The DNA for the CDR3 is TGTGCCAGCAGCTATGGACAGGGGACCATCACAAACGAAGCTTTCTTT.

The J gene is TRBJ2-3, the V gene TRBV6-1; D gene unclear. Germline V lookup: CDR1 MNHNS, CDR2 SASEGT. V shed 2 bases and J shed 7 bases, with 7 bases lying between them. This CDR3 contains 12 residues. CDR3 sequence (DNA): TGTGCCAGCAGTGAACGAGCAAATACGCAGTATTTT. It specifies CASSERANTQYF.

The rearrangement joins TRBV28 to TRBJ2-7; 7 nucleotides match TRBD1. CDR1 and CDR2 (germline): MDHEN, SYDVKM. The CDR3 has 15 residues. V lost 2 bases and J lost 5; bases outside the gene matches: 9. The CDR3 DNA follows: TGTGCCAGCAGTTTAGGAGATACAGGGGACAACGAGCAGTACTTC. It encodes CASSLGDTGDNEQYF.

The chain links TRBV6-5 to TRBJ1-5; perhaps TRBD1 as D (5 bases). V lost 8 bases to trimming and J lost 11 bases, with 19 bases between them. The CDR3 runs 13 residues. Germline V gives CDR1 MNHEY, CDR2 SVGAGI. This CDR3 reads CASGDGGIKTQHF. Written as DNA, the CDR3 is TGTGCCAGCGGAGATGGGGGGATCAAGACCCAGCATTTT.

This clone is a singleton in its sample. V and J are TRBV4-3 and TRBJ2-7; the D is unclear. This CDR3 has 13 amino acids. Germline V CDR1 and CDR2: LGHNA, YSLEER. The germline V and J ends were trimmed by 0 bases and 4 bases, with 7 bases remaining between them. This CDR3 is CASSQEFRYEQYF. CDR3 nucleotide sequence: TGCGCCAGCAGCCAAGAATTTCGTTACGAGCAGTACTTC.